This T cell receptor beta chain was sequenced in a study of cytomegalovirus exposure and HLA in healthy donors. The study's findings and limits: Through in vitro validation, three CMV-associated chains were shown to be specific for CMV antigens. A later analysis linked a missense DCLRE1C variant to TCR beta V- and J-gene trimming. Later analysis revealed greater clonal expansion in HLA-associated TCR beta chains than in equally common others. Evidence from a later analysis indicated that most CMV-associated TCR beta chains looked HLA-restricted.

This clone was observed a handful of times. Its specificity is unknown. The PCR used 60 Vbeta and 13 Jbeta primers. This table comes from immunoSEQ multiplex PCR, and its TCRdb copy is limited to in-frame clones, with some not included. This sample has some 120,000 clones; 8% to 11% occur once, and the top ten carry about 4.6%. This CDR3 is built from 15 residues. Germline CDR1 is MDHEN and CDR2 is SYDVKM. V dropped 5 bases and J dropped 2 bases, with 16 bases sitting between them. The V call is TRBV28, the J call TRBJ2-7; D perhaps matches TRBD1 (5 bases). Sequences were obtained from PBMCs. The receptor was isolated from a woman aged 18-30 years in good health and CMV-seropositive. The CDR3 spells CASSLPGFQTYEQYF. CDR3 in DNA: TGTGCCAGCAGTCTACCAGGGTTTCAAACCTACGAGCAGTACTTC.